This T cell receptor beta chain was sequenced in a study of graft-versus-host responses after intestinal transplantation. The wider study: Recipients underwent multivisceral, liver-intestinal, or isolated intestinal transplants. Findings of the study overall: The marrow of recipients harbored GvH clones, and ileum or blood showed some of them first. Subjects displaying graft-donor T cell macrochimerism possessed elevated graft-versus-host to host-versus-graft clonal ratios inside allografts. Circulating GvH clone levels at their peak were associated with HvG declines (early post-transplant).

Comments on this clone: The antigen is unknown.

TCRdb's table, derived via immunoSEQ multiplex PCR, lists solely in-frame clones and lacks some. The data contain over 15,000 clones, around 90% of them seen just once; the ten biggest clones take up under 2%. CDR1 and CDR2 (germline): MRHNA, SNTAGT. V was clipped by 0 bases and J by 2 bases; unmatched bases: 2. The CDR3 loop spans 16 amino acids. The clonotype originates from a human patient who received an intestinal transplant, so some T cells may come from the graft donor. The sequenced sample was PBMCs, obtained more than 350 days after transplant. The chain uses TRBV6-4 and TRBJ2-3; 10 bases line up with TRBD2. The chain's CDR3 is CASSDSSGGATDTQYF. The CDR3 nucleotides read TGTGCCAGCAGTGACTCGAGCGGGGGGGCCACAGATACGCAGTATTTT.